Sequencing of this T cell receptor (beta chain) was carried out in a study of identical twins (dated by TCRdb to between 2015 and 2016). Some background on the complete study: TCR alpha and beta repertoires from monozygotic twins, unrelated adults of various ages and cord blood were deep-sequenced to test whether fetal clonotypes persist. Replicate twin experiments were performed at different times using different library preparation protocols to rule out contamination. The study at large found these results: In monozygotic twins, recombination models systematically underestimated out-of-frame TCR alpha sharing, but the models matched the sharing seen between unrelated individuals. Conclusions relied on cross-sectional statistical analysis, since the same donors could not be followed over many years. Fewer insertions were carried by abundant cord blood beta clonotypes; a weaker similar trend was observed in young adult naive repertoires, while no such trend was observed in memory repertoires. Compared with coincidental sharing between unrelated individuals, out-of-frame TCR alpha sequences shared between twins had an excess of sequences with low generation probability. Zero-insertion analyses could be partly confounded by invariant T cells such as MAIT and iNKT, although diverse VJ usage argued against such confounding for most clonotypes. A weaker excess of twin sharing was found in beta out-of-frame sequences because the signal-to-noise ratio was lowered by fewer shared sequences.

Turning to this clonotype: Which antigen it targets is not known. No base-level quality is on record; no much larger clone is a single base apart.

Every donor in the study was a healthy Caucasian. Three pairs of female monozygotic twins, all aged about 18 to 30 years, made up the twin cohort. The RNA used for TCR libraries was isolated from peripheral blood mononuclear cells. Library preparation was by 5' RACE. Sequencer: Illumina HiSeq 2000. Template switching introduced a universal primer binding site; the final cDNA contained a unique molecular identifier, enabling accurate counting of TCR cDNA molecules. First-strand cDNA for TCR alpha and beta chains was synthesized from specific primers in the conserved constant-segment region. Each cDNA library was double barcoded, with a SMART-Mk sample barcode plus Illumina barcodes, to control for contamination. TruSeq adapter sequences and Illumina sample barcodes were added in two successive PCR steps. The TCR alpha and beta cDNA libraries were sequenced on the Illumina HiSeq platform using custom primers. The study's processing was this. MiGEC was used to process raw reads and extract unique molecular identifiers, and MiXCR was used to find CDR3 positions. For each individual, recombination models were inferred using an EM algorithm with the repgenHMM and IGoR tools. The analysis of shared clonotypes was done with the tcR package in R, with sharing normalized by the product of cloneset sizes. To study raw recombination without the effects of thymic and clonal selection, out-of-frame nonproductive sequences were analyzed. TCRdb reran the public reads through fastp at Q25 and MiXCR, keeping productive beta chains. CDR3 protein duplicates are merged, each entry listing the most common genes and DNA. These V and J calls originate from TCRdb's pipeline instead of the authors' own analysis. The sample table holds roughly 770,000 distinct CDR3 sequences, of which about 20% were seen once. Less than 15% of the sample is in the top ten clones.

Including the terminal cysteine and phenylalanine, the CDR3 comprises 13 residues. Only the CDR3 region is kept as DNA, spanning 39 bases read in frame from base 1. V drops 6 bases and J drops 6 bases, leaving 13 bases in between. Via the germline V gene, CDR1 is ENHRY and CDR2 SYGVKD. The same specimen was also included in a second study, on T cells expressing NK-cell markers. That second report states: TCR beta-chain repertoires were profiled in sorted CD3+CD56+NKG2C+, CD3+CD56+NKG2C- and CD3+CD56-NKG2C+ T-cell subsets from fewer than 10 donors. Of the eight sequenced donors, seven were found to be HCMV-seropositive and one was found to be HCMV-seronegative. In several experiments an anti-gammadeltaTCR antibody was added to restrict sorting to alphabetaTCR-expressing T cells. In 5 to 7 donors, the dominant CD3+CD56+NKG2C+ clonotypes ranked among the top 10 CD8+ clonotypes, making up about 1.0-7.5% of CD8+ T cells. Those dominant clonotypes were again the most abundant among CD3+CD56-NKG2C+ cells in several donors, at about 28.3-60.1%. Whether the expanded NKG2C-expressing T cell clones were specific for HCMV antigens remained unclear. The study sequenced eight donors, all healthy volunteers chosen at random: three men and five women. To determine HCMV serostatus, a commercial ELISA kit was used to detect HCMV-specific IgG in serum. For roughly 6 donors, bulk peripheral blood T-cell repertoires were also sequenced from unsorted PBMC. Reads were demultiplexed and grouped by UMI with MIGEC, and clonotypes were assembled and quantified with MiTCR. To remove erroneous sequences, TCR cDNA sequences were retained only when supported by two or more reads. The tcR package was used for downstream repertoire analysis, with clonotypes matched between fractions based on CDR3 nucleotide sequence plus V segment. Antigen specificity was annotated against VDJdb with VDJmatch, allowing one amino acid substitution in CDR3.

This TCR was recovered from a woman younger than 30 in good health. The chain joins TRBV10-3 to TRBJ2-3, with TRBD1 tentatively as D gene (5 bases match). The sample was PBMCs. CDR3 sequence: CAISVGREDTQYF. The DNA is TGTGCCATCAGCGTGGGGCGCGAGGATACGCAGTATTTT.